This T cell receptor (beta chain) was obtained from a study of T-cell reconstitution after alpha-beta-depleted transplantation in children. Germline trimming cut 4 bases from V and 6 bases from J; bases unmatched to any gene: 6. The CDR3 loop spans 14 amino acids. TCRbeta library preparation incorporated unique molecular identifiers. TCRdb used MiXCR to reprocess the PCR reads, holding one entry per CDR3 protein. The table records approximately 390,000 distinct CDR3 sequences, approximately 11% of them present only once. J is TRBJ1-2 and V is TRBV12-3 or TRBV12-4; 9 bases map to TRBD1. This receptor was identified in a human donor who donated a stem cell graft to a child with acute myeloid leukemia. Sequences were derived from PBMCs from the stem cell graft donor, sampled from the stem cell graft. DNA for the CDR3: TGTGCCAGCAGTTCCACAGGGGGCGTGGATGGCTACACCTTC. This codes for CASSSTGGVDGYTF.